Here is one T cell receptor beta chain with its context. This entry comes from a study of blood T cell repertoires in COVID-19. In the study overall: Material from acute and convalescent COVID-19 was sourced from the United States, Italy and Spain. PBMCs, B-cell-depleted T cells, or T cells were the source of the cDNA or gDNA that made up the material.

Donors were grouped by their self-reported clinical history. CDR1 SGDLS and CDR2 YYNGEE come from the germline V gene. The CDR3 sequence is 14 residues long. J lost 5 bases, V lost 4 bases, and 5 bases had no gene match. Source study methods: Reference gene primer amplification gave nucleated cell count estimates. The data were produced by immunoSEQ multiplex PCR, yet TCRdb's version contains in-frame clones alone and is incomplete. V, J and clone size reflect that table, while D and trimming were determined from the DNA. Here the sample spans under 400,000 clones, roughly 86% being singletons. The sample comprised PBMCs or T cells enriched from blood (not recorded which). The chain employs TRBV9 and TRBJ2-7; TRBD2 matches at 11 bases. The sequence was obtained from a woman in her twenties or thirties who had been exposed to COVID-19. The CDR3 loop reads CASSLGLAGHEQYF. The CDR3, as DNA: TGTGCCAGCAGCTTAGGACTAGCGGGCCACGAGCAGTACTTC.